This T cell receptor beta chain was documented in a study of cytomegalovirus exposure and HLA in healthy donors listed by TCRdb under 2017. Study-level background: In an earlier analysis of some 610 of the donors, under 300 Gb of sequence data and 100 million or so unique TCR beta sequences from about 179 million T cells were reported. The study was designed to test whether signatures of past pathogen exposure could be identified by cataloging public T cell receptors. In addition to the first cohort of around 670 subjects, a separate validation cohort of approximately 120 different subjects was used. Donor age, sex, ethnicity and CMV serostatus were compiled alongside the repertoire data. Every discovery cohort repertoire had been produced on one sequencing platform. Roughly five DR-DQ haplotypes were handled as single units for association and clustering, since linkage in the cohort was strong. The study profiled the T cell repertoires of under 850 subjects by immunosequencing and related them to cytomegalovirus serostatus. A later genetic analysis took genome-wide SNP genotypes for about three fifths of the roughly 670 donors and used that subset as a discovery cohort. To predict cytomegalovirus infection status, the study brought together high-throughput TCR immunosequencing, statistical association of individual TCRs with disease status, and machine learning. Among the roughly 400 genotyped donors, about 83% belonged to the genetic ancestry cluster associated with self-reported Caucasian donors. Typing coverage varied by locus: roughly 620-630 donors for A, B, C, DRB1 and DQB1; around 560 for DQA1; more than 600 for DPA1; around 450 for DPB1. An earlier analysis of 450 to 750 of the donors used high-throughput TCR beta sequencing to judge whether each TCR beta V gene segment behaved as functional or pseudogenic. Both class I and class II loci were covered by HLA typing, at four-digit resolution. Among around 400 genotyped donors of the cohort, an average of about 240,000 unique TCR beta nucleotide sequences was sequenced per donor, of which 15% to 20% were non-productive. An early release covering about 600 HLA-typed donors comprised approximately 300 gigabases of sequencing data and 85 million to 100 million unique TCR sequences. The later analysis used no new phenotypic data to find candidate immune exposures, relying instead on TCR beta sequences and their occurrence across donors. A later analysis re-analyzed previously published TCR beta repertoires from several hundred donors and added high-resolution HLA genotyping to study TCR occurrence patterns.

Concerning this clone: Its antigen specificity is not known. No qualities accompany the bases; no much larger clone lies one base away.

Points the paper makes about the study in general: Roughly uniform sequencing depth across donors was assumed in presence/absence analyses, although this assumption may not hold. A later analysis found that HLA-associated TCR beta chains were more clonally expanded and had lower generation probabilities than equally common non-associated chains. V-gene and J-gene trimming of TCR beta chains was associated with a missense DCLRE1C variant in a later genetic analysis, and the association was replicated in an independent cohort. While some public TCRs were present in many individuals, most TCR sequences turned up only very rarely across donors. The classifier was reported to diagnose cytomegalovirus status with high specificity and sensitivity in both the original cohort and the validation cohort. Correlated functional status among segregating V segments might be attributable to linkage disequilibrium, but an unknown experimental factor could not be ruled out. When HLA alleles, especially DR and DQ, strongly co-occurred, attributing TCR associations to individual alleles was difficult. This cohort had only TCR beta chains sequenced, and the lack of alpha or paired-chain data limited which features could be detected. In a later analysis, the rate of TCR association differed among HLA loci, with DRB1 alleles having the most associated TCRs and HLA-C alleles having the fewest. Because HLA typing was unavailable for some donors at each locus, only the typed subset was used in association tests. According to the authors, the approach could potentially be generalized to other disease states and immunological phenotypes. A cluster of highly shared sequence variants was judged likely to be a technical artifact of the sequencing pipeline. In a later analysis, 15,000 to 20,000 TCR beta sequences were associated with specific HLA alleles at a false discovery rate of 0.05. The study gave a list of around 170 TCR beta chains associated with cytomegalovirus. According to a later genetic analysis, donors in an Asian-associated ancestry cluster had fewer N-insertions in productive TCRs than the roughly 700-donor mean. For the cohort, immune exposure information was limited to CMV serostatus. A few of the identified cytomegalovirus-associated TCR beta chains were confirmed in vitro to be specific for cytomegalovirus antigens. A further reported finding was that TCR beta sequences accurately predicted the HLA-A and HLA-B alleles for most subjects in the first cohort. According to a later analysis, most CMV-associated TCR beta chains appeared to be HLA-restricted, and the HLA associations seemed to be driven largely by CMV exposure. Because counts were too low, under 20 rarely observed V segments, including chromosome 9 orphons, were left out of the earlier analysis of some 600 of the donors. Because the 87-base-pair reads could not distinguish some IMGT-functional V segments, including TRBV6-2 and TRBV6-3, those segments were excluded. In a later analysis, several top co-occurrence clusters were reported to appear linked to parvovirus B19, influenza, CMV and Epstein-Barr virus. An earlier analysis of approximately 540 of the donors showed that most TCR beta V segments appeared in productive rearrangements either about 87% or about 30% of the time, which broadly matched IMGT annotations.

Libraries were constructed by the immunoSEQ multiplex PCR assay. The multiplex PCR relied on a mix of 60 forward primers for TCR Vbeta segments and 13 reverse primers for TCR Jbeta segments. Amplification of the CDR3 region of rearranged TCR beta genes was performed with a multiplex PCR assay on genomic DNA. On the Illumina HiSeq System, the amplified TCR beta libraries were sequenced as 87-base-pair reads. The study's own analysis went as follows. A later analysis counted 65 million to 90 million unique TCR beta chains across the 550 to 700 repertoires, and about 10 million of these chains were shared by at least two donors. Raw reads were error-corrected and collapsed into unique sequences with a nearest-neighbor algorithm that merged closely related sequences to remove PCR and sequencing errors. CDR3 sequences were aligned to IMGT reference sequences to assign V, D and J gene segments. For a sequence to be retained, a match of at least six nucleotides to both a V gene segment and a J gene segment was required. Rearrangements were called productive when the CDR3 lacked stop codons and stayed in frame with V and J; all others were non-productive. Following IMGT convention, CDR3 was defined as the stretch from the second conserved V-encoded cysteine to the conserved J-encoded phenylalanine. Sequences without an unambiguous match to a single V gene segment were excluded from the earlier analysis of approximately 560 of the donors. An earlier analysis of approximately 590 of the donors called V segments functional above 56.7% productive rearrangements and segregating when the between-donor standard deviation exceeded 5%. A statistical classification framework was built to diagnose cytomegalovirus status from the catalog of TCR beta chain sequences. In a later analysis, V and J genes were assigned by comparing TCR nucleotide sequences against IMGT/GENE-DB human TR gene sequences. Using the TCRdist pipeline, a later analysis assigned CDR3 sequences along with most-parsimonious VDJ recombination scenarios. In a later analysis, each TCR beta chain was defined by its CDR3 amino acid sequence together with its V-gene family, and reads without a unique V-gene family were excluded. As a way to deal with suspected cross-contamination and a sequencing artifact, a later analysis dropped roughly 600 nucleotide sequences that were highly shared and had low generation probability. In a later analysis, a clonal expansion index for each public chain was calculated from normalized within-repertoire ranks of inferred template counts. In a later analysis, generation probabilities were computed with a VDJ recombination model fitted to out-of-frame rearrangements, and the resulting probabilities were checked against IGoR. Hypergeometric tests were used in a later analysis to score TCR-TCR, TCR-HLA and TCR-CMV co-occurrence, with a repertoire-size bias correction applied to the TCR pairs. False discovery rates were estimated in a later analysis by permuting HLA or CMV assignments 20 times. In a later analysis, co-occurring TCRs were grouped using DBSCAN, with TCRdist sequence similarity added in when clustering inside HLA-allele-positive subsets. For co-occurrence clustering, repertoires with fewer than 30,000 or more than 120,000 public chains were excluded, along with 5 or 6 repertoires with anomalous nucleotide sharing. TCRdb carries this immuneACCESS record with in-frame sequences only. Its versions omit some clonotypes, under half of them owing to an unresolved V gene in the studies checked, with the rest unexplained. V and J calls and clone size are given by that table; D and trimming were obtained from the DNA. The sample table shows about 200,000 clones, and 65% to 90% are seen once. The leading ten clones occupy roughly 0.33% of the sample.

The germline ends are 10 bases apart after V is trimmed by 7 bases and J by 0 bases. The CDR3 goes from the cysteine to the phenylalanine over 15 residues. Only the CDR3 DNA stays, 45 bases, in frame from base 1. The germline V gene supplies CDR1 MNHEY and CDR2 SVGAGI. The cohort comprised 710 or so healthy bone marrow donors. Cohort members were all nominally healthy when sampled, although unrecorded immune exposures were likely present. The donor tested CMV seronegative, placing the donor among the 300 to 400 seronegative members of the cohort. A peripheral blood sample was collected from each donor, and TCR beta sequencing was performed on peripheral blood mononuclear cells. The Qiagen DNeasy Blood Extraction Kit was used to extract genomic DNA from the blood cell samples.

The chain is assembled from TRBV6-5 and TRBJ2-6, with the D gene uncertain. The sample comprised PBMCs. The sequence was obtained from a woman aged 25 to 39 in good health and CMV-seronegative. The CDR3 here reads CASTSSGSGANVLTF. In nucleotides, the sequence is TGTGCCAGCACCTCTTCGGGCTCTGGGGCCAACGTCCTGACTTTC.